The 22 T cell receptor beta chains in this list originate from one sample, sequenced in a study of T-cell memory formation after mild COVID-19. TCRdb analysed the 5' RACE reads with MiXCR anew, one entry per CDR3 protein. Of 500,000 to 650,000 distinct CDR3 sequences in the sample, less than 25% were seen once. Sequencing was carried out using PBMCs or a T cell subset sorted from them (not recorded which). These TCRs come from an adult woman who had mild COVID-19 (a few samples of this study predate the infection). Cell type and time point are not known.

V is TRBV19 and J is TRBJ1-1; the D is unclear. The CDR3 totals 13 residues. Trimming shortened V by 7 bases and J by 0 bases, and 9 bases separated the two germline ends. Germline-derived CDR1 and CDR2 are LNHDA and SQIVND (reference sequence). The CDR3 region is CASTRYMNTEAFF. The CDR3 coding sequence is TGTGCCAGTACTCGATATATGAACACTGAAGCTTTCTTT.

This clonotype was detected a few times. V is TRBV24-1 and J is TRBJ2-5; the D gene is possibly TRBD2 (6 bases). The germline CDR1 and CDR2 sequences are KGHDR and SFDVKD. The CDR3 totals 14 residues. Between the trimmed V and J ends, which lost 5 bases and 2 bases, there was a span of 11 bases. The DNA of the CDR3 is TGTGCCACCAGTGGCGGGACGTTACAAGAGACCCAGTACTTC. It codes for CATSGGTLQETQYF.

CDR3 sequence reads: CASSIGQGREAFF. In DNA, the CDR3 is TGTGCCAGCAGCATTGGACAGGGGCGTGAAGCTTTCTTT. The chain has TRBV7-3 and TRBJ1-1; TRBD1 matches 9 bases. CDR3 size: 13 residues. CDR1 and CDR2 from the germline V gene are SGHTA and FQGTGA. V shed 5 bases and J 7 bases; nucleotides not matched to a gene: 5.

The J gene is TRBJ2-7, the V gene TRBV19, with D possibly matching TRBD1 (6 bases). This CDR3 has 15 residues. Germline loops: CDR1 LNHDA, CDR2 SQIVND (reference sequence). Trimming shortened V by 8 bases and J by 4 bases, and 21 bases separated the two germline ends. CDR3 DNA sequence: TGTGCCAGTCGACCGGGACACACGAGAGATTACGAGCAGTACTTC. Amino acid sequence: CASRPGHTRDYEQYF.

The chain links TRBV19 to TRBJ2-1, with 10 bases identical to TRBD1. The CDR3 is made up of 14 amino acids. Germline values: CDR1 LNHDA, CDR2 SQIVND (reference sequence). J was trimmed by 7 bases and V by 8 bases; bases with no gene match: 8. The chain's CDR3 is CASSSTGGWNEQFF. The CDR3 nucleotides are TGTGCCAGTTCGTCGACAGGGGGCTGGAATGAGCAGTTCTTC. Supplemented by reference TRBV19 and TRBJ2-1, the full variable domain reads DGGITQSPKYLFRKEGQNVTLSCEQNLNHDAMYWYRQDPGQGLRLIYYSQIVNDFQKGDIAEGYSVSREKKESFPLTVTSAQKNPTAFYLCASSSTGGWNEQFFGPGTRLTVL.

This chain links TRBV12-3 or TRBV12-4 with TRBJ1-1; no definite D call. Trimming removed 6 bases from V and 3 bases from J, with 11 bases in between. The CDR3 sequence is 13 residues long. This chain's CDR3 is CASRATVDTEAFF. The CDR3 coding sequence is TGTGCCAGCAGGGCTACAGTGGACACTGAAGCTTTCTTT.

This clonotype has only a few counts. J is TRBJ2-1 and V is TRBV6-5; no reliable D call. Germline loops: CDR1 MNHEY, CDR2 SVGAGI. V lost 2 bases to trimming and J lost 0 bases, with 5 bases between them. The CDR3 sequence is 14 residues long. In nucleotides, the CDR3 is TGTGCCAGCAGTTACAGCCTCTCCTACAATGAGCAGTTCTTC. It translates to CASSYSLSYNEQFF.

This clonotype was counted once. The J gene is TRBJ1-1, the V gene TRBV27, with TRBD1 matching 9 bases. The V segment lost 5 bases and the J segment 1 base; nucleotides outside the gene matches: 11. Germline-derived CDR1 and CDR2 are MNHEY and SMNVEV (reference sequence). This CDR3 has 17 residues. For the CDR3, the DNA is TGTGCCAGCAGTAACAGGGGGCCCCCAACTCGGAACACTGAAGCTTTCTTT. It codes for CASSNRGPPTRNTEAFF.

The V gene is TRBV12-3 or TRBV12-4, the J gene TRBJ1-5, with TRBD1 as a possible D gene (6 bases). V was cut by 5 bases and J by 6 bases, with 17 bases left in between. CDR3 length equals 15 residues. The CDR3 sequence: CASSDRLRGSQPQHF. CDR3 coding DNA: TGTGCCAGCAGTGACAGGCTAAGGGGGAGTCAGCCCCAGCATTTT.

This clonotype occurred many times. The V gene is TRBV15, the J gene TRBJ2-3; 9 nucleotides line up with TRBD1. The germline gives CDR1 LNHNV, CDR2 YYDKDF (reference sequence). The CDR3 spans 16 residues. V gave up 0 bases and J gave up 2 bases; unmatched junction bases: 3. CDR3 bases: TGTGCCACCAGCAGAGAAGGACAGGGGACCACAGATACGCAGTATTTT. As protein: CATSREGQGTTDTQYF. Together with reference TRBV15 and TRBJ2-3, the CDR3 gives the full variable domain: DAMVIQNPRYQVTQFGKPVTLSCSQTLNHNVMYWYQQKSSQAPKLLFHYYDKDFNNEADTPDNFQSRRPNTSFCFLDIRSPGLGDTAMYLCATSREGQGTTDTQYFGPGTRLTVL.

This rearrangement joins TRBV5-6 to TRBJ2-4; tentative D call: TRBD1 (6 bases). V lost 4 bases and J lost 1, with 15 bases in between. CDR3 size: 16 residues. Germline CDR1 is SGHDT and CDR2 is YYEEEE. CDR3 sequence: CASSRRAGAAKNIQYF. CDR3 nucleotides: TGTGCCAGCAGCAGGCGGGCAGGGGCTGCCAAAAACATTCAGTACTTC. Combining the CDR3 with reference TRBV5-6 and TRBJ2-4 gives the whole variable domain DAGVTQSPTHLIKTRGQQVTLRCSPKSGHDTVSWYQQALGQGPQFIFQYYEEEERQRGNFPDRFSGHQFPNYSSELNVNALLLGDSALYLCASSRRAGAAKNIQYFGAGTRLSVL.

This clonotype was detected only a few times. The gene calls are TRBV12-3 or TRBV12-4 and TRBJ2-7, with D possibly being TRBD2 (7 bases). This CDR3 spans 15 amino acids. V lost 3 bases, J lost 0 bases, and 12 bases lay in between. The CDR3 is CASSFEGGNSYEQYF. In DNA form, the CDR3 reads TGTGCCAGCAGTTTCGAGGGGGGGAACTCCTACGAGCAGTACTTC.

Only a few counts were recorded for this clonotype. The chain recombines TRBV27 with TRBJ2-7; 9 nucleotides match TRBD2. V lost 5 bases and J lost 0; bases outside the gene matches: 2. CDR1 MNHEY and CDR2 SMNVEV come from the germline V gene (reference sequence). This CDR3 contains 14 residues. DNA of the CDR3: TGTGCCAGCAGTAGACTAGCGGCCTCCTACGAGCAGTACTTC. The encoded protein is CASSRLAASYEQYF.

The chain has TRBV5-5 and TRBJ2-2; possibly TRBD2 for D (6 bases). Germline V CDR1 and CDR2: SGHKS, YYEKEE (reference sequence). This CDR3 spans 13 amino acids. Trimming took off 5 bases at V and 6 bases at J, with 11 bases between the two ends. CDR3 bases: TGTGCCAGCAGACCTCCGGGAGCCGGGGAGCTGTTTTTT. Translated, it gives CASRPPGAGELFF.

V and J are TRBV7-9 and TRBJ2-1; TRBD1 or TRBD2 may be the D gene (5 bases each). Trimming left V 6 bases short and J 3 bases short, with 12 bases between. CDR3 length: 14 amino acids. In germline, CDR1 is SEHNR, CDR2 FQNEAQ (reference sequence). The CDR3 DNA is TGTGCCAGCAGATCTGGGGGTTACTACAATGAGCAGTTCTTC. Translating gives CASRSGGYYNEQFF.

This chain joins TRBV12-3 or TRBV12-4 and TRBJ2-2; 8 positions agree with TRBD1. J was trimmed by 6 bases and V by 6 bases; bases with no gene match: 3. The CDR3 covers 13 residues. CDR3 protein: CASSQTGAGELFF. The CDR3 DNA reads TGTGCCAGCAGCCAGACAGGGGCCGGGGAGCTGTTTTTT.

This clonotype came up a few times. The genes are TRBV11-1 and TRBJ2-5, with TRBD1 identical over 7 bases. Germline loops: CDR1 SGHAT, CDR2 FQDESV (reference sequence). The CDR3 has 14 residues. Losses at the gene ends were 2 bases for V and 10 bases for J; bases not matched to a gene: 10. The CDR3 region has the DNA TGTGCCAGCAGCTTAATTGGACCCCAGGGGGACCAGTACTTC. Its protein product is CASSLIGPQGDQYF.

The rearrangement joins TRBV3-1 to TRBJ1-2, with D hard to call. The CDR3 loop spans 14 amino acids. Germline CDR1 and CDR2: LGHDT and YNNKEL (reference sequence). Trimming removed 0 bases from V and 4 bases from J, with 9 bases in between. The CDR3 loop reads CASSQDWLPYGYTF. CDR3 nucleotide sequence: TGTGCCAGCAGCCAAGATTGGCTTCCCTATGGCTACACCTTC.

The chain carries TRBV20-1 and TRBJ2-7, with TRBD2 matching over 8 bases. CDR1 and CDR2 (germline): DFQATT, SNEGSKA (reference sequence). V dropped 5 bases and J dropped 0; count of bases not matched to a gene: 6. This CDR3 has 14 amino acids. The CDR3 DNA is TGCAGTGCTGTGGCGGGGGGTACCTCCTACGAGCAGTACTTC. This encodes CSAVAGGTSYEQYF.

There are many counts of this clonotype. The chain couples TRBV7-9 to TRBJ2-7, with D possibly matching TRBD2 (6 bases). Germline loops: CDR1 SEHNR, CDR2 FQNEAQ (reference sequence). The CDR3 totals 11 residues. V was trimmed by 6 bases and J by 7 bases, leaving 10 bases between them. This CDR3 reads CASSPGVEQYF. The DNA of the CDR3 is TGTGCCAGCAGTCCGGGGGTGGAGCAGTACTTC.

The genes are TRBV7-7 and TRBJ2-5; 11 nucleotides line up with TRBD1. The J segment lost 4 bases and the V segment lost 5 bases, leaving 3 bases of the junction unmatched. CDR1 SSHAT and CDR2 FNYEAQ come from the germline V gene (reference sequence). This CDR3 is built from 14 residues. In DNA form, the CDR3 reads TGTGCCAGCAGCAAAGGACAGGGGGCAGAGACCCAGTACTTC. Its protein is CASSKGQGAETQYF.

Many counts were recorded for this clonotype. The V call is TRBV12-3 or TRBV12-4, the J call TRBJ2-3; 7 nucleotides agree with TRBD2. This CDR3 has 15 residues. Trimming at V came to 6 bases and at J to 2 bases, leaving 8 bases not matched to a gene. CDR3 sequence (DNA): TGTGCCAGCAGCCCCTGGGGGGGAAACACAGATACGCAGTATTTT. Translated: CASSPWGGNTDTQYF.